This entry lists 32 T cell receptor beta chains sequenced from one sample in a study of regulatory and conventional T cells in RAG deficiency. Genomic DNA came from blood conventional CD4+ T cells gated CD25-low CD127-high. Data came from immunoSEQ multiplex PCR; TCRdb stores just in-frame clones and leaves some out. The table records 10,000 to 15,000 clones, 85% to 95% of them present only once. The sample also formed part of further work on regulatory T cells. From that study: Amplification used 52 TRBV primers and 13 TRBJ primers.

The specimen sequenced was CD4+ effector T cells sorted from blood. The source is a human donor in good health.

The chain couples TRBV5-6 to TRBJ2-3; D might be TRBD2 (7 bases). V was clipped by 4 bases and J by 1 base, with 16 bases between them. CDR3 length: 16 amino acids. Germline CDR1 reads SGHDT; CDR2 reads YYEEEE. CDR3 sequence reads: CASSQVGGRGTDTQYF. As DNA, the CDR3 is TGTGCCAGCAGCCAGGTCGGGGGGCGAGGCACAGATACGCAGTATTTT.

This CDR3 is CASSRDRQKPQHF. CDR3 in DNA: TGTGCCAGCAGCAGGGACCGACAGAAGCCCCAGCATTTT. V and J are TRBV6-1 and TRBJ1-5; tentative D call: TRBD1 (5 bases). The CDR3 consists of 13 residues. The germline V gene has CDR1 MNHNS and CDR2 SASEGT. The V and J ends lost 6 bases and 8 bases respectively, with 14 bases between them.

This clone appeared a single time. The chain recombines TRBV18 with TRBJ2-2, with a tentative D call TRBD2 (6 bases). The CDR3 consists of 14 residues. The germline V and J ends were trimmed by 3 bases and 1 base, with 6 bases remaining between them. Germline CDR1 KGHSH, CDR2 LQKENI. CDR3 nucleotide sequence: TGTGCCAGCTCACCGCGGGGGAACACCGGGGAGCTGTTTTTT. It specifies CASSPRGNTGELFF.

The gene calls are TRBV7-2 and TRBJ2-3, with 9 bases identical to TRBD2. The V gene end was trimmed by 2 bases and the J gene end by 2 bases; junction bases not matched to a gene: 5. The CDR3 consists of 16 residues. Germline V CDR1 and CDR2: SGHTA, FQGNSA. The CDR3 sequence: CASSLFGGGATDTQYF. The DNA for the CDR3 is TGTGCCAGCAGCTTATTTGGCGGGGGGGCCACAGATACGCAGTATTTT.

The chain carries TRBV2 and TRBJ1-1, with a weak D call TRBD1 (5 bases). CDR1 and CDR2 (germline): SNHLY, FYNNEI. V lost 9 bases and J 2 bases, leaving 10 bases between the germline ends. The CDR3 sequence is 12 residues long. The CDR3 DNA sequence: TGTGCCAGAGGGACGGGTAACACTGAAGCTTTCTTT. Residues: CARGTGNTEAFF. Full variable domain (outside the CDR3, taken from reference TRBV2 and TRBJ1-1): EPEVTQTPSHQVTQMGQEVILRCVPISNHLYFYWYRQILGQKVEFLVSFYNNEISEKSEIFDDQFSVERPDGSNFTLKIRSTKLEDSAMYFCARGTGNTEAFFGQGTRLTVV.

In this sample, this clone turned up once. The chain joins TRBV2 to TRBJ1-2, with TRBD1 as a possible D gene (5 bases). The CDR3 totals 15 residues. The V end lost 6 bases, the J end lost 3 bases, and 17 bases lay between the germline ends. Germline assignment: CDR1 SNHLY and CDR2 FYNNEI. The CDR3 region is CASSADRNRDYGYTF. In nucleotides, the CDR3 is TGTGCCAGCAGCGCTGACAGAAATCGGGACTATGGCTACACCTTC.

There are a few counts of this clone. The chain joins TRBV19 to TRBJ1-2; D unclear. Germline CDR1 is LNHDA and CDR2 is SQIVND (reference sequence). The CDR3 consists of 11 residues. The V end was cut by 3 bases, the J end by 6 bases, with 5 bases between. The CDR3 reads CASSIFDGYTF. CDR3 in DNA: TGTGCCAGTAGTATTTTCGATGGCTACACCTTC.

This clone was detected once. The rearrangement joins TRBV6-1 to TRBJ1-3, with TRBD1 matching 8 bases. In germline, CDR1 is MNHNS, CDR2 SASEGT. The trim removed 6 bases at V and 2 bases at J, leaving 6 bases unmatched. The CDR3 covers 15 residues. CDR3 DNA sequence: TGTGCCAGCAGGGGAACAGGGGGGACTGGAAACACCATATATTTT. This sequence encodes CASRGTGGTGNTIYF.

CDR3 region: CASSVLGGDSYEQYF. In DNA form, the CDR3 reads TGTGCCAGCAGCGTACTAGGGGGTGATTCCTACGAGCAGTACTTC. The rearrangement links TRBV9 to TRBJ2-7; D possibly corresponds to TRBD1 (6 bases). This CDR3 comprises 15 residues. The V gene lost 1 base and the J gene lost 1 base, with 12 bases spanning the gap. In germline, CDR1 is SGDLS, CDR2 YYNGEE.

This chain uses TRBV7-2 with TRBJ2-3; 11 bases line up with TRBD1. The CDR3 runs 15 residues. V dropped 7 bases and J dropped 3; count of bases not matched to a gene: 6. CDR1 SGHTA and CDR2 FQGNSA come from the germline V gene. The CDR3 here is CASTSDRGRTDTQYF. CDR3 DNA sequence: TGTGCCAGCACCTCGGACAGGGGGCGAACAGATACGCAGTATTTT.

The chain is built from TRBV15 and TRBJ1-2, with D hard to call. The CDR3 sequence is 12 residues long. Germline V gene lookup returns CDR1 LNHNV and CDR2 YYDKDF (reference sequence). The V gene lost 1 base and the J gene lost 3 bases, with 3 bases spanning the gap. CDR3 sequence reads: CATSRVDYGYTF. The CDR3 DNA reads TGTGCCACCAGCAGAGTCGACTATGGCTACACCTTC.

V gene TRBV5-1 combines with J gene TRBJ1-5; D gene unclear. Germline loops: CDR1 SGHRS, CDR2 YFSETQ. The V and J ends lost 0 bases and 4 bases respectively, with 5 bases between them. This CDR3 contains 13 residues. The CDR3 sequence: CASSLEVNQPQHF. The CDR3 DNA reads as TGCGCCAGCAGCTTGGAGGTTAATCAGCCCCAGCATTTT.

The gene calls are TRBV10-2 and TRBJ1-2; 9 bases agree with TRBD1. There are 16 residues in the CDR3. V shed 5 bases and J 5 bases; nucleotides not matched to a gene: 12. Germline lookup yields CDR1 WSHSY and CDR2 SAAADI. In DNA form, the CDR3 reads TGCGCCAGCAGTTCCACCGGGACAGGGAAGGGGTATGGCTACACCTTC. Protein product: CASSSTGTGKGYGYTF.

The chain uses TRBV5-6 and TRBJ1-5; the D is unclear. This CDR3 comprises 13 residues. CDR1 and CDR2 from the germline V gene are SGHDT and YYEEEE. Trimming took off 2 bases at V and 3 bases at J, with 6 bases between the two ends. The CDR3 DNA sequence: TGTGCCAGCAGCTTCAGAGTCAATCAGCCCCAGCATTTT. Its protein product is CASSFRVNQPQHF.

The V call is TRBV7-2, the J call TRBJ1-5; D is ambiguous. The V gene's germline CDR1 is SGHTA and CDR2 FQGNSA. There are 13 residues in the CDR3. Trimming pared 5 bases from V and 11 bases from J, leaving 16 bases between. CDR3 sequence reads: CASSVKAFRAQHF. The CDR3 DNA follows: TGTGCCAGCAGCGTAAAGGCTTTTCGGGCCCAGCATTTT.

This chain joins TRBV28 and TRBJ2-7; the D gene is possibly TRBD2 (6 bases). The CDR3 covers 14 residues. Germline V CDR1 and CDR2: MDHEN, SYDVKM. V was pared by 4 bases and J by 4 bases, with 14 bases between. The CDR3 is CASSSPGLTYEQYF. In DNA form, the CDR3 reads TGTGCCAGCAGTTCCCCGGGACTCACATACGAGCAGTACTTC.

The CDR3 here is CSVDGFGGRTDTQYF. CDR3 nucleotides: TGCAGCGTTGACGGGTTTGGGGGTCGGACAGATACGCAGTATTTT. J is TRBJ2-3 and V is TRBV29-1; D could derive from TRBD1 or TRBD2 (5 bases each). The CDR3 has 15 residues. Germline V gene lookup returns CDR1 SQVTM and CDR2 ANQGSEA. The ends were cut back, 3 bases at V and 3 bases at J, with 16 bases in the middle.

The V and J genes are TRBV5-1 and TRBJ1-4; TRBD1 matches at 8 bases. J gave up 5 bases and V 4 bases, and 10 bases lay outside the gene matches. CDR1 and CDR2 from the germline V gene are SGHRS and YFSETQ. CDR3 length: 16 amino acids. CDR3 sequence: CASSPDRVLSNEKLFF. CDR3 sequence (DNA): TGCGCCAGCAGCCCGGACAGGGTACTGTCCAATGAAAAACTGTTTTTT.

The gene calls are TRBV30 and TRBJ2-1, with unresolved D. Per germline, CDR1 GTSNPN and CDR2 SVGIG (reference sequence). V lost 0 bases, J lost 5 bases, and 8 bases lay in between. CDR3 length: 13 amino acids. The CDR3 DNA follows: TGTGCCTGGAGTGTTACGGTTCACAATGAGCAGTTCTTC. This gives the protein CAWSVTVHNEQFF.

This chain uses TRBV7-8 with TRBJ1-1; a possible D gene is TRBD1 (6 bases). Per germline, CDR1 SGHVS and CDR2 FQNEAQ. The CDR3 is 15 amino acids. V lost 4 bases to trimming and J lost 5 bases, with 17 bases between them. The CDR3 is CASSSQQGRGTEAFF. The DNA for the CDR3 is TGTGCCAGCAGCTCACAACAGGGAAGGGGAACTGAAGCTTTCTTT.

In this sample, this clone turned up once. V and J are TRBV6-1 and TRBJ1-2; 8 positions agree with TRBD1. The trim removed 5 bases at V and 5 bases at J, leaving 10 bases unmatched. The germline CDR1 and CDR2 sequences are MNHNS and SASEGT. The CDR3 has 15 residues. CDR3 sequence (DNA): TGTGCCAGCAGTTCACCAGGGGGCGTTATGTATGGCTACACCTTC. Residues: CASSSPGGVMYGYTF.

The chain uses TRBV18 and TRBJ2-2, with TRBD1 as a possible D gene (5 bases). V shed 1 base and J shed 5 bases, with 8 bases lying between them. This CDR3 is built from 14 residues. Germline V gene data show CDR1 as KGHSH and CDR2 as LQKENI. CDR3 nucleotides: TGTGCCAGCTCACCACTTTCAGGGACCGGGGAGCTGTTTTTT. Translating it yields CASSPLSGTGELFF.

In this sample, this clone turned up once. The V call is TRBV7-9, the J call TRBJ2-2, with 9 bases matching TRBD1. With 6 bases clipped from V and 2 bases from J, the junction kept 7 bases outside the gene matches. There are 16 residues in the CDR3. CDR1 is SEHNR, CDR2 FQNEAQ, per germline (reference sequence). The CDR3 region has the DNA TGTGCCAGCAGTAAAGGGGACAGGGATAACACCGGGGAGCTGTTTTTT. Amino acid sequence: CASSKGDRDNTGELFF.

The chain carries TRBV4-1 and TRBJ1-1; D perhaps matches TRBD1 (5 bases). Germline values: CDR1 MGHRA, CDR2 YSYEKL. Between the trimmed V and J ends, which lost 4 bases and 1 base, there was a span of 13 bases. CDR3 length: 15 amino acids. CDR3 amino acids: CASSRLTAENTEAFF. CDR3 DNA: TGCGCCAGCAGCCGATTGACAGCAGAGAACACTGAAGCTTTCTTT.

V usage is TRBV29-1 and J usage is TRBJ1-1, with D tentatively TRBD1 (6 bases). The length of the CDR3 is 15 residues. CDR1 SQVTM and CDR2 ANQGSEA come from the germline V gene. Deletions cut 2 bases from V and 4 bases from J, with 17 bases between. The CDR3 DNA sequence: TGCAGCGTTGAATTTCAGGGGAGGAGGGGCACTGAAGCTTTCTTT. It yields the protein CSVEFQGRRGTEAFF.

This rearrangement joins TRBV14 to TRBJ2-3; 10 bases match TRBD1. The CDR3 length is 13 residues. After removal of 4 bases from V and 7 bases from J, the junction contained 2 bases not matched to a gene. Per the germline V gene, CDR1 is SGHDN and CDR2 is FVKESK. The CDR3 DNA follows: TGTGCCAGCAGCCGACAGGGGGCGTATACGCAGTATTTT. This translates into CASSRQGAYTQYF. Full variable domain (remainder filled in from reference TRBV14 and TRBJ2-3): EAGVTQFPSHSVIEKGQTVTLRCDPISGHDNLYWYRRVMGKEIKFLLHFVKESKQDESGMPNNRFLAERTGGTYSTLKVQPAELEDSGVYFCASSRQGAYTQYFGPGTRLTVL.

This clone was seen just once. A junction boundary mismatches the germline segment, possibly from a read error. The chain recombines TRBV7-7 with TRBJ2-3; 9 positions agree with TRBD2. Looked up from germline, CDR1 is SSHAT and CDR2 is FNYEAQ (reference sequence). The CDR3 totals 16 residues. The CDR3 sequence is CASSPTSGLFTDTQYF. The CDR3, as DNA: TGTGCTAGCAGTCCCACTAGCGGGCTATTCACAGATACGCAGTATTTT.

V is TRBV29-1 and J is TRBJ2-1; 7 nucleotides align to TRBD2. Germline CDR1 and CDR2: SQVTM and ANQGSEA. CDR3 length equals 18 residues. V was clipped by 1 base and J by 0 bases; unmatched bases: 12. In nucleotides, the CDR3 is TGCAGCGTTGAAGCTGGTCGGCTAGCGGAAAGCTCCTACAATGAGCAGTTCTTC. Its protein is CSVEAGRLAESSYNEQFF.

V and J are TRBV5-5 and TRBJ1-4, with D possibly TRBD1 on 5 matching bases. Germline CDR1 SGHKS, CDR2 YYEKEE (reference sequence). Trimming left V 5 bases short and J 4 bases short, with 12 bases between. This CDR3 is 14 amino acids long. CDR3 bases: TGTGCCAGCAGGCCCCAGGGAATTAATGAAAAACTGTTTTTT. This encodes CASRPQGINEKLFF.

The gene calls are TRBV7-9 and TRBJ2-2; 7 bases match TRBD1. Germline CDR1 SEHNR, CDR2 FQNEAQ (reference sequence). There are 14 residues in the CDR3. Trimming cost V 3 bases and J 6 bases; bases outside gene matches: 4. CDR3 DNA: TGTGCCAGCAGCTTGACAGGGCTTCCCGGGGAGCTGTTTTTT. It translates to CASSLTGLPGELFF.

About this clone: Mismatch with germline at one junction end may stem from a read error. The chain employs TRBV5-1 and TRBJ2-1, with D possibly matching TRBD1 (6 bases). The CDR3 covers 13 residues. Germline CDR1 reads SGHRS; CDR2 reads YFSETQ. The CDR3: CASSLVGDNEQFF. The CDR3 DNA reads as TGCGCCAGCAGCTTGGTGGGGGACAACGAGCAGTTCTTC.

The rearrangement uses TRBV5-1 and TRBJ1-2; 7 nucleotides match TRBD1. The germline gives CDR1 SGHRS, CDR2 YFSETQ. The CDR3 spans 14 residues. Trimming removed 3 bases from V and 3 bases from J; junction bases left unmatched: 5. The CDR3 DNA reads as TGCGCCAGCAGCTCACGACAGGGAGACTATGGCTACACCTTC. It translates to CASSSRQGDYGYTF. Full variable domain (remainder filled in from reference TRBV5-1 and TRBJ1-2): KAGVTQTPRYLIKTRGQQVTLSCSPISGHRSVSWYQQTPGQGLQFLFEYFSETQRNKGNFPGRFSGRQFSNSRSEMNVSTLELGDSALYLCASSSRQGDYGYTFGSGTRLTVV.